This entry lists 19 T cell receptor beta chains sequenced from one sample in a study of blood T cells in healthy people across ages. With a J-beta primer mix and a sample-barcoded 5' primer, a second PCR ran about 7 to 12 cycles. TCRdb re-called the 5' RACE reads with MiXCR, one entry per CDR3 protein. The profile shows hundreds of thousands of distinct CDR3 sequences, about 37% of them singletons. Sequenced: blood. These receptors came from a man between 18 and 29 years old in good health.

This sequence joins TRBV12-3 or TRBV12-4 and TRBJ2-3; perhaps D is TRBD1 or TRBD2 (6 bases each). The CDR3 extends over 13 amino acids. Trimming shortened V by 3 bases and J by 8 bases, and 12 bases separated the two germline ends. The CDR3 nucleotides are TGTGCCAGCAGTTTCCCCAGGGGAGGTACGCAGTATTTT. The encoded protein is CASSFPRGGTQYF.

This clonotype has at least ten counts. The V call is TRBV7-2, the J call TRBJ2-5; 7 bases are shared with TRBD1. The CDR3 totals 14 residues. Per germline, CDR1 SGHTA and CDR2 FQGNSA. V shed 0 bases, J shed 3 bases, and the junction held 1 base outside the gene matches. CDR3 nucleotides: TGTGCCAGCAGCTTAGCAGGGGGCGAAGAGACCCAGTACTTC. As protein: CASSLAGGEETQYF. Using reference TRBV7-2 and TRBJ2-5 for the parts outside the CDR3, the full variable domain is GAGVSQSPSNKVTEKGKDVELRCDPISGHTALYWYRQSLGQGLEFLIYFQGNSAPDKSGLPSDRFSAERTGGSVSTLTIQRTQQEDSAVYLCASSLAGGEETQYFGPGTRLLVL.

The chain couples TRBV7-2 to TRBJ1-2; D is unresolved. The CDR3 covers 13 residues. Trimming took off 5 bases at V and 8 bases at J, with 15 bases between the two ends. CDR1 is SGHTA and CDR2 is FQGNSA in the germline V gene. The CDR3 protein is CASSVTAAWGYTF. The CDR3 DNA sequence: TGTGCCAGCAGCGTAACAGCCGCTTGGGGCTACACCTTC.

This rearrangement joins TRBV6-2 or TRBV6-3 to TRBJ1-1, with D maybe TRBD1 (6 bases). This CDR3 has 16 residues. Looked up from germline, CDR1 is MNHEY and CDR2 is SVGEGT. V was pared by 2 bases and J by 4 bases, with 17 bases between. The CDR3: CASSYPGEGRSTEAFF. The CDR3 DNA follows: TGTGCCAGCAGTTACCCAGGGGAGGGACGTAGCACTGAAGCTTTCTTT.

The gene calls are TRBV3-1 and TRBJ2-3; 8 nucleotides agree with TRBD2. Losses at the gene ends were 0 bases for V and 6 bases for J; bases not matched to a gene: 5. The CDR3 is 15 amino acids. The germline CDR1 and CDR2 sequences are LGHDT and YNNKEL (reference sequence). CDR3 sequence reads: CASSQDSASGDTQYF. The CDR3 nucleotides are TGTGCCAGCAGCCAAGATTCGGCTAGCGGGGATACGCAGTATTTT.

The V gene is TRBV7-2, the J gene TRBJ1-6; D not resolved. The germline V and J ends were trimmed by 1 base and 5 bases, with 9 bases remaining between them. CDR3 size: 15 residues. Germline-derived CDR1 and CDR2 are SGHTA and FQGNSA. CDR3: CASSLGWPDNSPLHF. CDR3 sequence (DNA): TGTGCCAGCAGCTTAGGGTGGCCAGATAATTCACCCCTCCACTTT.

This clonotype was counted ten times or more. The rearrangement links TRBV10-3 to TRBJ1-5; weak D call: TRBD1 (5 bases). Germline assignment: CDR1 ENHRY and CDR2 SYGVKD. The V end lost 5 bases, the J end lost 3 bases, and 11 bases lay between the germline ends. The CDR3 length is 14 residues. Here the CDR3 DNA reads TGTGCCATCAGTCCGACAGTTGACAATCAGCCCCAGCATTTT. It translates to CAISPTVDNQPQHF.

The CDR3 DNA follows: TGTGCCAGCAGTGGACAGTTGGCCCAAGAGACCCAGTACTTC. Encoded protein: CASSGQLAQETQYF. The V gene is TRBV2, the J gene TRBJ2-5; D is perhaps TRBD1 (5 bases). From germline, CDR1 is SNHLY and CDR2 FYNNEI. V lost 4 bases and J lost 1, with 10 bases in between. The length of the CDR3 is 14 residues.

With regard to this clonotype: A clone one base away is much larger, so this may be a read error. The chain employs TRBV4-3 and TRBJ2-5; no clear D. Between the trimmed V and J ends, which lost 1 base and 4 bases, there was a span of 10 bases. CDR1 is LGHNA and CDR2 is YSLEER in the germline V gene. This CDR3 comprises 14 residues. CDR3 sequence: CASSQAAFLETQYF. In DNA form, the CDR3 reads TGCGCCAGCAGCCAAGCAGCCTTCTTAGAGACCCAGTACTTC.

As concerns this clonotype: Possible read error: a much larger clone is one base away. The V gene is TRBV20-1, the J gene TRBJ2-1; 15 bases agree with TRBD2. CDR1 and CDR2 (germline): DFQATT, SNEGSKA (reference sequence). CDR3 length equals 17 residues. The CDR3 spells CGAAGTSGGPIYNEQFF. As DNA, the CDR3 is TGCGGTGCCGCCGGGACTAGCGGGGGGCCAATATACAATGAGCAGTTCTTC.

In DNA form, the CDR3 reads TGTGCCAGCAGTTACTCGATATCGGGGGGGCCGCAAGAGACCCAGTACTTC. It is translated as CASSYSISGGPQETQYF. This chain links TRBV6-2 or TRBV6-3 with TRBJ2-5; 8 bases are shared with TRBD2. This CDR3 is 17 amino acids long. From germline, CDR1 is MNHEY and CDR2 SVGEGT. V was pared by 0 bases and J by 2 bases, with 8 bases of the junction left unmatched.

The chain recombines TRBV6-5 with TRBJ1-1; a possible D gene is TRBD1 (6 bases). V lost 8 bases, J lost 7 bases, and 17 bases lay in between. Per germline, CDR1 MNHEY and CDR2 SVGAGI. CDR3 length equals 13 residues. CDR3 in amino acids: CASALIGGDEAFF. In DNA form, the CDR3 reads TGTGCCAGCGCCCTGATAGGGGGGGATGAAGCTTTCTTT.

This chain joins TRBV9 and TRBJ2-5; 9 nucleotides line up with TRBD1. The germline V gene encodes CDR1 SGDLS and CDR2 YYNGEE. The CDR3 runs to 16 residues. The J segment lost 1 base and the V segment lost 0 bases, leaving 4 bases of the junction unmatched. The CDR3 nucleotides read TGTGCCAGCAGCGTAGGTGACAGGGGGATCCAAGAGACCCAGTACTTC. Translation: CASSVGDRGIQETQYF.

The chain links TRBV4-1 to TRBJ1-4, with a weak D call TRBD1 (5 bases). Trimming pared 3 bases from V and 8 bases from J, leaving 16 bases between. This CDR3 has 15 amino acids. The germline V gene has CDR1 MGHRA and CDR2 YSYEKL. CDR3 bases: TGCGCCAGCAGCCAGAACAGGTTATTAGGGGAAAAACTGTTTTTT. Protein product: CASSQNRLLGEKLFF.

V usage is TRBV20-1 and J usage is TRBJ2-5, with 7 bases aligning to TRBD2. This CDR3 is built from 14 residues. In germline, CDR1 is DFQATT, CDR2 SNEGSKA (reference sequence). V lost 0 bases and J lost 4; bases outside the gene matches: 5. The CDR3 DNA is TGCAGTGCTAGAGACAGGCCGGGGGGAGAGACCCAGTACTTC. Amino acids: CSARDRPGGETQYF.

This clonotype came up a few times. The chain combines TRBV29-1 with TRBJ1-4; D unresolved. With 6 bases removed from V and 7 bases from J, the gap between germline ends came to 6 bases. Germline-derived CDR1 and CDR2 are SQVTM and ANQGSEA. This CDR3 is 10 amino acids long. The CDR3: CSVHGEKLFF. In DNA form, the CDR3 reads TGCAGCGTCCATGGTGAAAAACTGTTTTTT.

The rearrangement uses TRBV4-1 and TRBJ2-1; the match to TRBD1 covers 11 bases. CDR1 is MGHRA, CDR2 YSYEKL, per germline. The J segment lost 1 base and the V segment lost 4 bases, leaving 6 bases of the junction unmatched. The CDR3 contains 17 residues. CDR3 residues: CASSLSGTGGSYNEQFF. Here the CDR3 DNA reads TGCGCCAGCAGCCTATCCGGGACAGGGGGTTCCTACAATGAGCAGTTCTTC.

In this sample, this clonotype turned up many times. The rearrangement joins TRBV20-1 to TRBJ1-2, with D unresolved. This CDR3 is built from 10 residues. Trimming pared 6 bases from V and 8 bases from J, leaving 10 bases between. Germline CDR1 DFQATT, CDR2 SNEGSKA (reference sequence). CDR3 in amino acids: CSAPVGGYTF. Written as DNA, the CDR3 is TGCAGTGCCCCTGTTGGAGGCTACACCTTC.

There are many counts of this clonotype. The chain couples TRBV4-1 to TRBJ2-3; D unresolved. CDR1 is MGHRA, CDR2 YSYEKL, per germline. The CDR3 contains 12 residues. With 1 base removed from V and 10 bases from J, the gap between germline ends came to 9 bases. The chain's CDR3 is CASSQVESPQYF. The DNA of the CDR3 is TGCGCCAGCAGCCAAGTTGAGTCTCCGCAGTATTTT.